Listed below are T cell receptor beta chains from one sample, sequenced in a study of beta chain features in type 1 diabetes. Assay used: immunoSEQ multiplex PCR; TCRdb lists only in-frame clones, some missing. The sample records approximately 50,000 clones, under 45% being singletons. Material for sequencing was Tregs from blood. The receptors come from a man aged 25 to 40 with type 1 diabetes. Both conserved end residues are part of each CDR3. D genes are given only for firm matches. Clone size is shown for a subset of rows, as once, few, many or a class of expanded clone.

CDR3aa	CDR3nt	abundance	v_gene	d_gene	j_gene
CASSSRPDQPQHF	TGTGCCAGCAGTTCTAGACCAGATCAGCCCCAGCATTTT	-	TRBV7-9	-	TRBJ1-5
CASSRGLAGARTGELFF	TGTGCCAGCAGCCGGGGACTAGCGGGAGCGCGCACCGGGGAGCTGTTTTTT	-	TRBV11-2	TRBD2	TRBJ2-2
CASRPYRAGYTF	TGTGCCAGCAGACCCTACAGGGCTGGCTACACCTTC	-	TRBV5-6	-	TRBJ1-2
CASSSSTGELFF	TGTGCCAGCAGCTCGAGTACCGGGGAGCTGTTTTTT	-	TRBV7-3	-	TRBJ2-2
CASSPHRGINAETQYF	TGTGCCAGTAGTCCCCACAGGGGGATAAATGCGGAGACCCAGTACTTC	medium-sized	TRBV19	TRBD1	TRBJ2-5
CASSLARLTGGAGYGYTF	TGTGCCAGCAGCTTGGCCAGGTTGACAGGGGGTGCGGGCTATGGCTACACCTTC	-	TRBV5-4	TRBD1	TRBJ1-2
CASSFGTTTSYEQYF	TGTGCCAGCAGTTTCGGGACTACCACCTCCTACGAGCAGTACTTC	few	TRBV7-2	TRBD2	TRBJ2-7
CASSIQQGMGNQPQHF	TGTGCCAGCAGTATTCAACAGGGGATGGGCAATCAGCCCCAGCATTTT	few	TRBV28	TRBD1	TRBJ1-5
CASTLTPSAALHF	TGTGCCAGCACCTTAACCCCCTCCGCGGCTCTCCACTTT	once	TRBV7-3	-	TRBJ1-6
CASSFQGAAFF	TGTGCCAGCAGTTTCCAGGGGGCAGCTTTCTTT	-	TRBV28	TRBD1	TRBJ1-1
CAWNTGDGNTIYF	TGTGCCTGGAATACAGGGGATGGAAACACCATATATTTT	-	TRBV30	TRBD1	TRBJ1-3
CASRYFPGQGGLVTQYF	TGTGCCAGCAGATACTTTCCGGGACAGGGGGGCTTGGTTACGCAGTATTTT	-	TRBV27	TRBD1	TRBJ2-3
CASSIDGRTYEQYF	TGTGCCAGTAGTATAGATGGCCGTACCTACGAGCAGTACTTC	few	TRBV19	-	TRBJ2-7
CASRFTTSSYEQYF	TGTGCCAGCAGGTTCACAACTAGCTCCTACGAGCAGTACTTC	once	TRBV28	-	TRBJ2-7
CASSSDRDTSEAFF	TGTGCCAGCAGCTCTGACAGGGATACCTCTGAAGCTTTCTTT	few	TRBV11-1	TRBD1	TRBJ1-1
CASSFPGGPPNEQFF	TGTGCCAGCAGCTTTCCGGGAGGGCCCCCCAATGAGCAGTTCTTC	-	TRBV5-4	TRBD2	TRBJ2-1
CASSVGFAGELFF	TGTGCCAGCAGCGTAGGTTTCGCCGGGGAGCTGTTTTTT	-	TRBV11-2	-	TRBJ2-2
CASSLTGGDTGELFF	TGCGCCAGCAGCCTGACAGGGGGGGACACCGGGGAGCTGTTTTTT	-	TRBV5-1	TRBD1	TRBJ2-2
CASSQEPGENTEAFF	TGCGCCAGCAGCCAAGAACCCGGAGAGAACACTGAAGCTTTCTTT	few	TRBV4-3	-	TRBJ1-1
CASSQEQGEKLFF	TGCGCCAGCAGCCAAGAGCAGGGTGAAAAACTGTTTTTT	once	TRBV4-3	-	TRBJ1-4
CASSQSGQQETQYF	TGCGCCAGCAGTCAATCGGGACAGCAAGAGACCCAGTACTTC	few	TRBV23-1	TRBD1	TRBJ2-5
CASSLPGGSPGLAQETQYF	TGTGCCAGCAGCTTACCGGGCGGGAGCCCAGGGCTGGCACAAGAGACCCAGTACTTC	few	TRBV7-8	TRBD2	TRBJ2-5
CASSSGQDNEQFF	TGTGCCAGCAGTTCTGGACAGGACAATGAGCAGTTCTTC	few	TRBV28	TRBD1	TRBJ2-1
CASSTPGQLYSEAFF	TGTGCCAGCAGTACTCCGGGACAGTTATATTCTGAAGCTTTCTTT	-	TRBV28	TRBD1	TRBJ1-1
CASSIRQYNTGLGTEAFF	TGTGCCAGTAGTATTCGGCAATATAACACAGGCCTAGGGACTGAAGCTTTCTTT	few	TRBV19	-	TRBJ1-1
CASSLGTGESGNTIYF	TGCGCCAGCAGCCTGGGGACAGGGGAGTCTGGAAACACCATATATTTT	few	TRBV4-3	TRBD1	TRBJ1-3
CASGTDWASNEQFF	TGTGCTAGTGGTACGGACTGGGCTTCCAATGAGCAGTTCTTC	-	TRBV12-5	-	TRBJ2-1
CASSLETGVNTGELFF	TGTGCCAGCAGCTTAGAAACCGGGGTGAACACCGGGGAGCTGTTTTTT	-	TRBV7-9	-	TRBJ2-2
CASSAGPGETQYF	TGTGCCAGCAGTGCTGGGCCTGGGGAGACCCAGTACTTC	once	TRBV27	-	TRBJ2-5
CASTQGFFYEQYF	TGTGCCAGCACTCAGGGTTTTTTCTACGAGCAGTACTTC	few	TRBV28	-	TRBJ2-7
CASSTPDRGRQPQHF	TGTGCCAGTAGTACCCCGGACAGGGGGAGACAGCCCCAGCATTTT	-	TRBV19	TRBD1	TRBJ1-5
CAAGREGRDEQYF	TGTGCCGCCGGCCGGGAGGGACGGGACGAGCAGTACTTC	many	TRBV5-4	TRBD2	TRBJ2-7
CASTSGQATNGKLFF	TGCGCCAGCACATCCGGACAGGCAACTAATGGAAAACTGTTTTTT	-	TRBV5-1	TRBD1	TRBJ1-4
CASSVRTGGAEAFF	TGTGCCAGCAGTGTACGGACAGGGGGTGCTGAAGCTTTCTTT	few	TRBV25-1	TRBD1	TRBJ1-1
CASSFTGGDQPQHF	TGTGCCAGCAGTTTTACAGGGGGAGATCAGCCCCAGCATTTT	-	TRBV6-1	TRBD1	TRBJ1-5
CSVKTTGLNTEAFF	TGCAGCGTTAAGACGACAGGCTTGAACACTGAAGCTTTCTTT	-	TRBV29-1	-	TRBJ1-1
CASSLRPYGYTF	TGTGCCAGCAGTCTCAGGCCGTATGGCTACACCTTC	few	TRBV2	-	TRBJ1-2
CASTFVGGAYEQYF	TGTGCCAGCACCTTTGTGGGAGGGGCCTACGAGCAGTACTTC	-	TRBV28	TRBD2	TRBJ2-7
CAISWDRGDEQYF	TGTGCCATCAGTTGGGACAGGGGAGACGAGCAGTACTTC	-	TRBV10-3	TRBD1	TRBJ2-7
CASSFSGQRSYNEQFF	TGTGCCAGCAGCTTCTCCGGTCAGCGGAGTTACAATGAGCAGTTCTTC	-	TRBV28	-	TRBJ2-1
CASSSQGADTQYF	TGTGCCAGCAGCTCACAGGGGGCAGATACGCAGTATTTT	-	TRBV6-6	TRBD1	TRBJ2-3
CASNFRQGETQYF	TGTGCCAGCAACTTCCGGCAGGGCGAGACCCAGTACTTC	few	TRBV7-9	-	TRBJ2-5
CASSEGHYEQYF	TGTGCCAGCAGCGAGGGACACTACGAGCAGTACTTC	-	TRBV2	-	TRBJ2-7
CASRLTGNTEAFF	TGTGCCAGCAGATTAACAGGGAACACTGAAGCTTTCTTT	-	TRBV6-1	-	TRBJ1-1